These 31 T cell receptor beta chains were all obtained from the same sample, sequenced in a study. TCRdb independently ran MiXCR on the reads; one entry per CDR3 protein. This table holds about 5,800 distinct CDR3 sequences, around 9.1% found once. The sample taken for sequencing was CD4+ T cells from synovial fluid. These receptor sequences come from a human donor with rheumatoid arthritis.

Many counts were recorded for this clonotype. The gene calls are TRBV20-1 and TRBJ2-7; D unresolved. This CDR3 has 13 residues. V was cut by 2 bases and J by 3 bases, with 11 bases left in between. Germline V gene sequence: CDR1 DFQATT, CDR2 SNEGSKA (reference sequence). CDR3 DNA: TGCAGTGCTAGACCTGGAGTGGTCTACGAGCAGTACTTC. It encodes CSARPGVVYEQYF.

This clonotype is termed medium-sized. The chain couples TRBV7-2 to TRBJ2-5; D is undetermined. The ends were cut back, 0 bases at V and 5 bases at J, with 4 bases in the middle. The germline CDR1 and CDR2 sequences are SGHTA and FQGNSA. This CDR3 has 12 amino acids. CDR3 nucleotide sequence: TGTGCCAGCAGCTTAGCGGTGGAGACCCAGTACTTC. Its translation is CASSLAVETQYF.

In its sample, this clonotype was seen many times. The chain couples TRBV10-3 to TRBJ2-3; D is uncertain. The germline CDR1 and CDR2 sequences are ENHRY and SYGVKD. The V end lost 4 bases, the J end lost 2 bases, and 10 bases lay between the germline ends. The CDR3 contains 14 residues. The CDR3 loop is CAISVGSFTDTQYF. The CDR3 DNA follows: TGTGCCATCAGTGTCGGAAGCTTCACAGATACGCAGTATTTT.

This clonotype was observed at least ten times. The chain uses TRBV28 and TRBJ2-5, with 14 bases matching TRBD2. Per the germline V gene, CDR1 is MDHEN and CDR2 is SYDVKM. This CDR3 is built from 18 residues. The V segment lost 6 bases and the J segment 1 base; nucleotides outside the gene matches: 10. The CDR3 reads CASRTGTSGRPPQETQYF. The CDR3 nucleotides read TGTGCCAGCAGAACAGGGACTAGCGGGAGACCCCCCCAAGAGACCCAGTACTTC.

This clonotype was seen ten or more times. The chain carries TRBV20-1 and TRBJ1-2; tentative D call: TRBD1 (5 bases). Germline CDR1 DFQATT, CDR2 SNEGSKA (reference sequence). The CDR3 is 12 amino acids. V dropped 7 bases and J dropped 0 bases, with 9 bases sitting between them. In DNA, the CDR3 is TGCAGTGTGGGGGGGACTAACTATGGCTACACCTTC. This encodes CSVGGTNYGYTF.

The J gene is TRBJ1-1, the V gene TRBV7-2; D is ambiguous. Germline lookup yields CDR1 SGHTA and CDR2 FQGNSA. Trimming pared 1 base from V and 8 bases from J, leaving 17 bases between. This CDR3 spans 15 amino acids. The CDR3 DNA is TGTGCCAGCAGCTTAGACGCTACAAGTCGACGGGAAGCTTTCTTT. It specifies CASSLDATSRREAFF.

This clonotype was detected many times. V gene TRBV15 combines with J gene TRBJ2-2; no reliable D call. V was cut by 0 bases and J by 6 bases, with 8 bases left in between. Germline values: CDR1 LNHNV, CDR2 YYDKDF (reference sequence). The CDR3 contains 14 residues. The DNA for the CDR3 is TGTGCCACCAGCAGAGATAGAGTAGCCGGGGAGCTGTTTTTT. The encoded protein is CATSRDRVAGELFF.

This clonotype showed up many times. At one of its ends the junction is not consistent with the germline gene, which may arise from a read error. This chain links TRBV12-3 or TRBV12-4 with TRBJ1-3; D is unclear. The CDR3 extends over 15 amino acids. CDR3 amino acids: CASSPMGSAGNTIYF. As DNA, the CDR3 is TGTGCCAGCAGCCCTATGGGAAGCGCTGGGAACACCATATATTTT.

J is TRBJ1-2 and V is TRBV4-2, with no clear D. Germline lookup yields CDR1 LGHNA and CDR2 YNFKEQ. Trimming cost V 0 bases and J 8 bases, with 16 bases left between them. The CDR3 length is 15 residues. The CDR3 DNA follows: TGTGCCAGCAGCCAAGATCTCCCCACGGGCGCCGGCTACACCTTC. It codes for CASSQDLPTGAGYTF.

By sample fraction, this clonotype is medium-sized. CDR3 sequence: CASSLVGLAGKNEQYF. The CDR3 DNA is TGTGCCAGCAGCTTGGTCGGACTAGCGGGAAAGAACGAGCAGTACTTC. The chain couples TRBV7-2 to TRBJ2-7, with TRBD2 matching over 12 bases. The CDR3 contains 16 residues. CDR1 is SGHTA, CDR2 FQGNSA, per germline. Unmatched junction bases numbered 8, after V lost 3 bases and J lost 5 bases.

The genes are TRBV5-1 and TRBJ2-2; 7 bases agree with TRBD2. The CDR3 runs to 15 residues. Germline V gene sequence: CDR1 SGHRS, CDR2 YFSETQ. With V trimmed by 4 bases and J by 4 bases, 7 bases remained unmatched. CDR3 amino acids: CASSPSGTPTGELFF. Here the CDR3 DNA reads TGCGCCAGCAGCCCGAGCGGGACGCCCACCGGGGAGCTGTTTTTT.

There are many counts of this clonotype. The chain is built from TRBV20-1 and TRBJ2-7, with D possibly matching TRBD1 (7 bases). Trimming stripped 6 bases from V and 5 bases from J, with 11 bases between. There are 11 residues in the CDR3. In germline, CDR1 is DFQATT, CDR2 SNEGSKA (reference sequence). The CDR3 DNA sequence: TGCAGTGCGGAGGGGGCGCACGAGCAGTACTTC. Protein sequence: CSAEGAHEQYF.

This clonotype is classed as medium-sized (0.01 to 0.1%). The chain has TRBV7-2 and TRBJ2-3; 7 bases are a match to TRBD2. Germline V lookup: CDR1 SGHTA, CDR2 FQGNSA. This CDR3 is 16 amino acids long. V lost 4 bases, J lost 6 bases, and 13 bases stayed unmatched. The CDR3 region has the DNA TGTGCCAGCAGCTCCCTCGGGGGGAACGTTTTGGATACGCAGTATTTT. It codes for CASSSLGGNVLDTQYF.

This clonotype is medium-sized (0.01 to 0.1%) by share. This chain uses TRBV18 with TRBJ1-4, with D maybe TRBD1 (5 bases). Trimming cost V 3 bases and J 6 bases, with 11 bases left between them. Germline V gene data show CDR1 as KGHSH and CDR2 as LQKENI. The CDR3 runs to 14 residues. This chain's CDR3 is CASSPDSGDEKLFF. As DNA, the CDR3 is TGTGCCAGCTCACCGGACTCGGGGGATGAAAAACTGTTTTTT.

This clonotype was counted only a few times. The rearrangement links TRBV29-1 to TRBJ2-5; the match to TRBD2 covers 12 bases. This CDR3 is built from 18 residues. Germline-derived CDR1 and CDR2 are SQVTM and ANQGSEA. Trimming at V came to 5 bases and at J to 5 bases, leaving 18 bases not matched to a gene. CDR3 loop: CSVKPGLAGLAKSETQYF. The CDR3 bases are TGCAGCGTTAAACCGGGACTAGCGGGCTTGGCCAAGTCGGAGACCCAGTACTTC.

This clonotype rates as medium-sized. The chain combines TRBV3-1 with TRBJ2-5; 8 nucleotides agree with TRBD1. The germline gives CDR1 LGHDT, CDR2 YNNKEL (reference sequence). The CDR3 length is 15 residues. Losses at the gene ends were 0 bases for V and 3 bases for J; bases not matched to a gene: 3. The DNA for the CDR3 is TGTGCCAGCAGCCAAGACCACAGGGGGAAAGAGACCCAGTACTTC. This codes for CASSQDHRGKETQYF.

This clonotype was recorded many times. The rearrangement uses TRBV19 and TRBJ1-5; 9 positions agree with TRBD1. V lost 3 bases to trimming and J lost 0 bases; unmatched junction nucleotides: 9. Germline CDR1 and CDR2: LNHDA and SQIVND (reference sequence). This CDR3 comprises 18 residues. CDR3 amino acids: CASSIGDRAPYSNQPQHF. The CDR3 DNA reads as TGTGCCAGTAGTATTGGGGACAGGGCCCCTTATAGCAATCAGCCCCAGCATTTT.

In the case of this clonotype: A far bigger clonotype differs at one base, so this is likely a read error. This chain connects TRBV6-2 or TRBV6-3 to TRBJ2-5; tentatively, D is TRBD2 (6 bases). The DNA end favors TRBJ2-7, so the J call may be wrong. The germline gives CDR1 MNHEY, CDR2 SVGEGT. CDR3 length equals 16 residues. The CDR3 DNA is TGTGCCAGCAGTTTGGATGGCGGGGTCAGCTCCTACGAGCAGTACTTC. This translates into CASSLDGGVSSYEQYF.

This clonotype was picked up many times. The V gene is TRBV28, the J gene TRBJ1-4; TRBD1 aligns across 7 bases. The CDR3 runs 14 residues. Per the germline V gene, CDR1 is MDHEN and CDR2 is SYDVKM. V lost 3 bases to trimming and J lost 5 bases; unmatched junction nucleotides: 3. The CDR3 DNA reads TGTGCCAGCAGTTTCTCGGGACAGAATGAAAAACTGTTTTTT. It is translated as CASSFSGQNEKLFF.

This clonotype was detected many times. The chain links TRBV11-3 to TRBJ1-1; D gene unclear. Germline V gene lookup returns CDR1 SGHNT and CDR2 YENEEA. Trimming left V 7 bases short and J 3 bases short, with 18 bases between. The CDR3 loop spans 15 amino acids. CDR3 region: CASTSSAGSYTEAFF. The CDR3 DNA reads as TGTGCCAGCACCTCCTCGGCGGGCAGCTACACTGAAGCTTTCTTT. Filled out from reference TRBV11-3 and TRBJ1-1, the complete variable domain reads EAGVVQSPRYKIIEKKQPVAFWCNPISGHNTLYWYLQNLGQGPELLIRYENEEAVDDSQLPKDRFSAERLKGVDSTLKIQPAELGDSAVYLCASTSSAGSYTEAFFGQGTRLTVV.

This clonotype was found many times. This chain links TRBV19 with TRBJ1-5; D possibly corresponds to TRBD1 (5 bases). Germline V gene sequence: CDR1 LNHDA, CDR2 SQIVND (reference sequence). With 5 bases removed from V and 1 base from J, the gap between germline ends came to 12 bases. CDR3 length equals 15 residues. This chain's CDR3 is CASSGDGLSNQPQHF. CDR3 DNA: TGTGCCAGTAGTGGGGACGGTCTAAGCAATCAGCCCCAGCATTTT.

The gene calls are TRBV19 and TRBJ2-3, with D possibly being TRBD2 (7 bases). The CDR3 length is 16 residues. With 9 bases removed from V and 2 bases from J, the gap between germline ends came to 21 bases. Germline loops: CDR1 LNHDA, CDR2 SQIVND (reference sequence). The CDR3 loop is CASRGGAHTLTDTQYF. Written as DNA, the CDR3 is TGTGCCAGCAGAGGGGGGGCGCACACACTCACAGATACGCAGTATTTT.

By share, this clonotype counts as medium-sized. V usage is TRBV7-9 and J usage is TRBJ1-2; D might be TRBD1 (6 bases). The germline V gene has CDR1 SEHNR and CDR2 FQNEAQ (reference sequence). The germline V and J ends were trimmed by 0 bases and 8 bases, with 10 bases remaining between them. The CDR3 runs 13 residues. CDR3 amino acids: CASSLATGKGYTF. The CDR3 DNA reads as TGTGCCAGCAGCTTAGCAACAGGGAAAGGCTACACCTTC.

This clonotype was seen only a few times. The genes are TRBV18 and TRBJ2-5; D gene uncertain. V was trimmed by 3 bases and J by 8 bases, leaving 10 bases between them. Per the germline V gene, CDR1 is KGHSH and CDR2 is LQKENI. The CDR3 has 12 residues. DNA for the CDR3: TGTGCCAGCTCACCCGGCTTCCGTACCCAGTACTTC. It translates to CASSPGFRTQYF.

This clonotype was seen at least ten times. The gene calls are TRBV5-1 and TRBJ2-7; 8 nucleotides line up with TRBD1. J gave up 2 bases and V 3 bases, and 7 bases lay outside the gene matches. This CDR3 region has 15 residues. Per the germline V gene, CDR1 is SGHRS and CDR2 is YFSETQ. The CDR3: CASSWGATGAYEQYF. The CDR3 coding sequence is TGCGCCAGCAGCTGGGGGGCGACAGGGGCCTACGAGCAGTACTTC.

In its sample, this clonotype ranks as medium-sized (0.01 to 0.1%). This chain links TRBV19 with TRBJ1-1; D remains ambiguous. The CDR3 has 15 residues. V dropped 3 bases and J dropped 4 bases, with 15 bases sitting between them. The germline V gene encodes CDR1 LNHDA and CDR2 SQIVND (reference sequence). Here the CDR3 reads CASSINDSPGTEAFF. The CDR3 DNA reads as TGTGCCAGTAGTATTAATGACTCTCCGGGCACTGAAGCTTTCTTT.

This chain links TRBV18 with TRBJ2-7, with a weak D call TRBD1 (6 bases). The CDR3 contains 15 residues. From germline, CDR1 is KGHSH and CDR2 LQKENI. With 3 bases removed from V and 4 bases from J, the gap between germline ends came to 16 bases. The CDR3 region has the DNA TGTGCCAGCTCACCCACCCGGACAGACCAATACGAGCAGTACTTC. Translation gives CASSPTRTDQYEQYF.

This clonotype was counted many times. The CDR3 loop reads CSATIQGLAYEQYF. The CDR3 nucleotides are TGCAGTGCAACTATACAGGGTTTAGCCTACGAGCAGTACTTC. V and J are TRBV20-1 and TRBJ2-7; weak D call: TRBD1 (6 bases). Germline V gene sequence: CDR1 DFQATT, CDR2 SNEGSKA (reference sequence). This CDR3 has 14 residues. Trimming removed 6 bases from V and 2 bases from J, with 17 bases in between.

This clonotype is medium-sized by share. This sequence joins TRBV3-1 and TRBJ1-2; 7 nucleotides agree with TRBD1. Germline loops: CDR1 LGHDT, CDR2 YNNKEL (reference sequence). J lost 6 bases, V lost 1 base, and 8 bases had no gene match. The CDR3 runs 15 residues. In DNA, the CDR3 is TGTGCCAGCAGCCAAGGAGGGACAGCGCCGAATGGCTACACCTTC. It encodes CASSQGGTAPNGYTF.

This clonotype was observed at least ten times. This chain links TRBV19 with TRBJ2-5, with TRBD1 matching over 7 bases. This CDR3 comprises 13 residues. V was pared by 5 bases and J by 4 bases, with 4 bases of the junction left unmatched. Per the germline V gene, CDR1 is LNHDA and CDR2 is SQIVND (reference sequence). The CDR3 nucleotides are TGTGCCAGTAGTTACAACAGGGGAGAGACCCAGTACTTC. Its protein product is CASSYNRGETQYF.

Worth noting for this clonotype: This may come from a read error, since a much larger clone is one base off. The rearrangement joins TRBV18 to TRBJ2-2, with D possibly TRBD2 on 6 matching bases. In germline, CDR1 is KGHSH, CDR2 LQKENI. This CDR3 has 17 residues. The CDR3 nucleotides read TGTGTCAGCTCACTGATGTTAGCGGACACGAACACCGGGGAGCTGTTTTTT. As protein: CVSSLMLADTNTGELFF. Full variable domain (remainder filled in from reference TRBV18 and TRBJ2-2): NAGVMQNPRHLVRRRGQEARLRCSPMKGHSHVYWYRQLPEEGLKFMVYLQKENIIDESGMPKERFSAEFPKEGPSILRIQQVVRGDSAAYFCVSSLMLADTNTGELFFGEGSRLTVL.